The entry that follows covers one T cell receptor (beta chain) sequence. Its antigen is not identified. This entry belongs to a study of graft-versus-host responses after intestinal transplantation. Turning to the study itself: Isolated intestinal, liver-intestinal, or multivisceral transplants were what recipients had. Induction with anti-thymocyte globulin, then tacrolimus and steroids for around three years, was given to all recipients.

Study observations and caveats: Analysis identified GvH clones in recipient marrow, with some appearing first in ileum or blood. Early after transplant, HvG clones declined as circulating GvH clones peaked.

Measured with immunoSEQ multiplex PCR; TCRdb has only the in-frame clones, and not every one. The table shows approximately 130,000 clones, with around nine tenths occurring only once. Trimming cost V 2 bases and J 1 base, with 13 bases left between them. The germline gives CDR1 SGHTS, CDR2 YDEGEE. The CDR3 has 15 amino acids. Sequenced here: unstimulated CD4+ T cells sorted from spleen or lymph node cells, sampled before intestinal transplant. The V gene is TRBV5-8, the J gene TRBJ2-7; perhaps TRBD2 as D (6 bases). This receptor was taken from a human donor who received an intestinal transplant. CDR3 sequence reads: CASSFGGLPSYEQYF. CDR3 DNA: TGTGCCAGCAGCTTCGGGGGACTTCCTTCCTACGAGCAGTACTTC. Full variable domain (missing parts from reference TRBV5-8 and TRBJ2-7): EAGVTQSPTHLIKTRGQQATLRCSPISGHTSVYWYQQALGLGLQFLLWYDEGEERNRGNFPPRFSGRQFPNYSSELNVNALELEDSALYLCASSFGGLPSYEQYFGPGTRLTVT.